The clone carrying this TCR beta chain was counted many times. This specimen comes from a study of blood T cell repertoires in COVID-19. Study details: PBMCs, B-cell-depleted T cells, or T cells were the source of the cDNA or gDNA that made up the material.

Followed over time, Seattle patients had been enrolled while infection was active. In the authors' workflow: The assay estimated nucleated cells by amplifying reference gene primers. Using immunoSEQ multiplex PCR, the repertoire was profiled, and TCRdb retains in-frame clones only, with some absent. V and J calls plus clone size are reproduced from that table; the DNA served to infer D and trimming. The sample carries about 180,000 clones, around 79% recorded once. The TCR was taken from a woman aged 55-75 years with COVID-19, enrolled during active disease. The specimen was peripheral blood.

CDR3 nucleotides: TGCGCCAGCAGCGGGGACATTGGAGATGGCTACACCTTC. Residues: CASSGDIGDGYTF. The rearrangement uses TRBV5-1 and TRBJ1-2; D may be TRBD1 (6 bases). Germline V lookup: CDR1 SGHRS, CDR2 YFSETQ. The ends were cut back, 4 bases at V and 6 bases at J, with 13 bases in the middle. There are 13 residues in the CDR3.